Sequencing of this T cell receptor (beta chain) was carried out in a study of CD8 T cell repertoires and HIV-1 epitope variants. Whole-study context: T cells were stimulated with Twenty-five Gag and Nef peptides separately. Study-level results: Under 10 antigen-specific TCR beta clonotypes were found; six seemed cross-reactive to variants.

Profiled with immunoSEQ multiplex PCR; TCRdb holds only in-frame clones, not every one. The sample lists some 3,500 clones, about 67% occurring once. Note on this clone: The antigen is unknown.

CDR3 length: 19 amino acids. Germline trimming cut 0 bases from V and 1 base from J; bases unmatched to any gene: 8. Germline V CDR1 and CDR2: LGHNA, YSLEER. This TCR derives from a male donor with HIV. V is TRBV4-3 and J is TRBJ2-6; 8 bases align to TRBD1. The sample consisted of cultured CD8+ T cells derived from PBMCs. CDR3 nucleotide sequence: TGCGCCAGCAGCCAAGATCGGCAGGGGGCTTATTCTGGGGCCAACGTCCTGACTTTC. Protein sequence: CASSQDRQGAYSGANVLTF.